The 18 T cell receptor beta chains presented below share a single source sample, sequenced in a study of blood T cell repertoires in COVID-19. This table comes from immunoSEQ multiplex PCR, and its TCRdb copy is limited to in-frame clones, with some not included. Of over 150,000 clones in the sample, about 86% were seen once. Material: peripheral blood. Receptors originate from a man between 65 and 85 years old with active or convalescent COVID-19.

The V gene is TRBV6-5, the J gene TRBJ1-6; 9 nucleotides align to TRBD1. CDR3 length equals 14 residues. Germline lookup yields CDR1 MNHEY and CDR2 SVGAGI. Unmatched junction bases numbered 3, after V lost 6 bases and J lost 6 bases. CDR3 nucleotide sequence: TGTGCCAGCAGCTCGGGACAGGGTAATTCACCCCTCCACTTT. Translated: CASSSGQGNSPLHF.

The chain employs TRBV3-1 (or the pseudogene TRBV3-2) and TRBJ1-6; D is unresolved. Germline CDR1 is LGHDT and CDR2 is YNNKEL (reference sequence). This CDR3 spans 16 amino acids. Trimming pared 2 bases from V and 3 bases from J, leaving 11 bases between. The CDR3 region is CASSQPSGSYNSPLHF. CDR3 sequence (DNA): TGTGCCAGCAGCCAACCATCCGGGAGCTATAATTCACCCCTCCACTTT.

V usage is TRBV6-5 and J usage is TRBJ1-6; tentatively, D is TRBD1 (5 bases). The V end lost 6 bases, the J end lost 6 bases, and 9 bases lay between the germline ends. CDR1 is MNHEY, CDR2 SVGAGI, per germline. This CDR3 has 13 amino acids. CDR3 in amino acids: CASRRDGNSPLHF. The CDR3 nucleotides read TGTGCCAGCAGGCGGGACGGTAATTCACCCCTCCACTTT.

This clone was recorded a few times. The V gene is TRBV9, the J gene TRBJ1-2; D is perhaps TRBD1 (5 bases). This CDR3 spans 13 amino acids. CDR1 and CDR2 from the germline V gene are SGDLS and YYNGEE. With 0 bases removed from V and 9 bases from J, the gap between germline ends came to 12 bases. The CDR3 bases are TGTGCCAGCAGCGTAGCGGGGGGAACAAGCTACACCTTC. Its translation is CASSVAGGTSYTF.

The J gene is TRBJ2-7, the V gene TRBV9; 7 bases map to TRBD1. The CDR3 is made up of 18 amino acids. V lost 4 bases to trimming and J lost 0 bases; unmatched junction nucleotides: 16. Germline-derived CDR1 and CDR2 are SGDLS and YYNGEE. CDR3 bases: TGTGCCAGCAGCAAACGCCCCTGGGGGACAGATAGCTCCTACGAGCAGTACTTC. The encoded protein is CASSKRPWGTDSSYEQYF.

The chain combines TRBV7-2 with TRBJ1-1, with 7 bases lining up with TRBD1. The CDR3 is 13 residues long. The germline CDR1 and CDR2 sequences are SGHTA and FQGNSA. V was clipped by 4 bases and J by 4 bases; unmatched bases: 3. The CDR3 region has the DNA TGTGCCAGCAGCTCGACAGGGAGCACTGAAGCTTTCTTT. This translates into CASSSTGSTEAFF.

The V call is TRBV15, the J call TRBJ2-7, with TRBD1 as a possible D gene (6 bases). This CDR3 comprises 13 residues. V was pared by 0 bases and J by 6 bases, with 9 bases between. Germline CDR1 reads LNHNV; CDR2 reads YYDKDF (reference sequence). The CDR3 DNA reads TGTGCCACCAGCAGAGATAAGGGGGTCGAGCAGTACTTC. It yields the protein CATSRDKGVEQYF.

V is TRBV5-4 and J is TRBJ2-3; 7 bases agree with TRBD1. The germline CDR1 and CDR2 sequences are SGHNT and YYREEE (reference sequence). This CDR3 is built from 15 residues. V lost 6 bases to trimming and J lost 3 bases; unmatched junction nucleotides: 10. CDR3 residues: CASKRGQGETDTQYF. Written as DNA, the CDR3 is TGTGCCAGCAAGAGAGGGCAGGGGGAGACAGATACGCAGTATTTT. The full variable domain, with the rest looked up from reference TRBV5-4 and TRBJ2-3, is ETGVTQSPTHLIKTRGQQVTLRCSSQSGHNTVSWYQQALGQGPQFIFQYYREEENGRGNFPPRFSGLQFPNYSSELNVNALELDDSALYLCASKRGQGETDTQYFGPGTRLTVL.

The chain couples TRBV4-3 to TRBJ2-5; 10 bases align to TRBD2. With 1 base clipped from V and 4 bases from J, the junction kept 9 bases outside the gene matches. From germline, CDR1 is LGHNA and CDR2 YSLEER. The CDR3 spans 17 residues. CDR3 region: CASSQGSSGGQGETQYF. CDR3 in DNA: TGCGCCAGCAGCCAAGGATCTAGCGGGGGCCAGGGAGAGACCCAGTACTTC.

The rearrangement uses TRBV19 and TRBJ2-3; D is perhaps TRBD2 (6 bases). CDR3 size: 14 residues. Trimming removed 5 bases from V and 1 base from J, with 10 bases in between. The germline CDR1 and CDR2 sequences are LNHDA and SQIVND (reference sequence). The CDR3 here is CASSSASGTDTQYF. The DNA for the CDR3 is TGTGCCAGTAGTTCGGCTAGCGGCACAGATACGCAGTATTTT.

The CDR3 protein is CASSPPRDRGVMNTEAFF. The CDR3 DNA follows: TGTGCCAGCTCACCACCCCGGGACAGGGGGGTTATGAACACTGAAGCTTTCTTT. The V gene is TRBV18, the J gene TRBJ1-1, with 11 bases lining up with TRBD1. CDR1 KGHSH and CDR2 LQKENI come from the germline V gene. The J segment lost 0 bases and the V segment lost 0 bases, leaving 6 bases of the junction unmatched. CDR3 length: 18 residues.

CDR3 region: CASSQTGLAGADTQYF. CDR3 sequence (DNA): TGTGCCAGCAGCCAAACGGGACTAGCGGGAGCAGATACGCAGTATTTT. The rearrangement links TRBV7-3 to TRBJ2-3, with TRBD2 matching 14 bases. Trimming cost V 5 bases and J 4 bases; bases outside gene matches: 5. This CDR3 has 16 residues. CDR1 and CDR2 (germline): SGHTA, FQGTGA.

This rearrangement joins TRBV9 to TRBJ1-2; 8 bases map to TRBD1. The V and J ends lost 4 bases and 2 bases, in that order; junction bases with no gene match: 10. The CDR3 spans 16 residues. Germline V gives CDR1 SGDLS, CDR2 YYNGEE. DNA of the CDR3: TGTGCCAGCAGCTCCCGTTGGGGACAGGCAAACTATGGCTACACCTTC. Residues: CASSSRWGQANYGYTF.

V and J are TRBV6-5 and TRBJ1-5; TRBD1 is a possible D gene (6 bases). Germline CDR1 reads MNHEY; CDR2 reads SVGAGI. The ends were cut back, 6 bases at V and 3 bases at J, with 12 bases in the middle. This CDR3 is 14 amino acids long. CDR3 protein: CASRPGQPNQPQHF. The CDR3 bases are TGTGCCAGCAGACCTGGACAGCCCAATCAGCCCCAGCATTTT.

The chain links TRBV6-6 to TRBJ1-2; the D gene is possibly TRBD1 (5 bases). Germline CDR1 and CDR2: MNHNY and SVGAGI (reference sequence). CDR3 length: 13 residues. V was shortened by 6 bases and J by 2 bases, with 10 bases between the two germline ends. CDR3 amino acids: CASSPNRNYGYTF. CDR3 nucleotides: TGTGCCAGCAGCCCCAACAGGAACTATGGCTACACCTTC.

The CDR3 reads CASSAHGTSGANVLTF. CDR3 sequence (DNA): TGTGCCAGCAGCGCCCATGGGACATCCGGGGCCAACGTCCTGACTTTC. The gene calls are TRBV9 and TRBJ2-6, with a possible D match to TRBD1 (6 bases). CDR3 length: 16 amino acids. The germline CDR1 and CDR2 sequences are SGDLS and YYNGEE. Deletions cut 3 bases from V and 4 bases from J, with 14 bases between.

The chain employs TRBV7-9 and TRBJ1-6; 7 nucleotides align to TRBD1. The germline V gene encodes CDR1 SEHNR and CDR2 FQNEAQ (reference sequence). The CDR3 spans 15 residues. V lost 5 bases to trimming and J lost 5 bases; unmatched junction nucleotides: 6. This CDR3 reads CASSATGTDNSPLHF. CDR3 in DNA: TGTGCCAGCAGCGCGACCGGGACAGATAATTCACCCCTCCACTTT.

This chain links TRBV28 with TRBJ1-2; 9 bases fit TRBD1. The V and J ends lost 6 bases and 5 bases, in that order; junction bases with no gene match: 13. Per germline, CDR1 MDHEN and CDR2 SYDVKM. The CDR3 spans 16 residues. This CDR3 reads CASRPKPGQGSYGYTF. CDR3 nucleotides: TGTGCCAGCAGACCTAAACCGGGACAGGGATCATATGGCTACACCTTC.